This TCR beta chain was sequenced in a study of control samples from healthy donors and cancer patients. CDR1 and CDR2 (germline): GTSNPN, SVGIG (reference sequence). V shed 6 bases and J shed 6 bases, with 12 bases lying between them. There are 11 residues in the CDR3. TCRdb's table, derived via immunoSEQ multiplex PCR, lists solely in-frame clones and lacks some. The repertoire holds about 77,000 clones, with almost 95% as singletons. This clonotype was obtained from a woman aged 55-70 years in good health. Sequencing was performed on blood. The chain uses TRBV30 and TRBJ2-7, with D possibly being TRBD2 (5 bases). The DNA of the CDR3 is TGTGCCTGCGGAGAGGGTCCCGAGCAGTACTTC. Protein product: CACGEGPEQYF.